Below, 4 T cell receptor beta chains from the same sample are listed, as sequenced in a study of T cells after yellow fever vaccination. TCRdb recomputed calls from the 5' RACE reads with MiXCR, one row per CDR3 protein. The repertoire includes 500,000 to 550,000 distinct CDR3 sequences, 21% of them detected once, and roughly a sixth sits in the top ten. The starting material was PBMCs, obtained less than 25 days after the first yellow fever vaccination. Source of these receptors: a young man who received the YFV17D yellow fever vaccine.

The rearrangement links TRBV27 to TRBJ2-1; 10 bases are shared with TRBD1. This CDR3 contains 14 residues. Germline CDR1 is MNHEY and CDR2 is SMNVEV (reference sequence). The V gene end was trimmed by 3 bases and the J gene end by 7 bases; junction bases not matched to a gene: 3. The CDR3 DNA reads TGTGCCAGCAGTTTTCGGACAGGGGGGAATGAGCAGTTCTTC. Translated: CASSFRTGGNEQFF.

This clonotype was recorded a few times. The chain uses TRBV4-1 and TRBJ1-1; D remains ambiguous. V was pared by 6 bases and J by 0 bases, with 14 bases between. Germline CDR1 and CDR2: MGHRA and YSYEKL. This CDR3 is built from 15 residues. In nucleotides, the CDR3 is TGCGCCAGCAGACCCACCTGGCGGGTGAACACTGAAGCTTTCTTT. Translating it yields CASRPTWRVNTEAFF.

This chain links TRBV28 with TRBJ2-7; tentatively, D is TRBD1 or TRBD2 (5 bases each). With 6 bases removed from V and 2 bases from J, the gap between germline ends came to 17 bases. This CDR3 region has 15 residues. Germline V gene sequence: CDR1 MDHEN, CDR2 SYDVKM. The CDR3 loop is CASSPTDRGAYEQYV. The CDR3 region has the DNA TGTGCCAGCAGCCCGACTGACAGAGGGGCCTACGAGCAGTACGTC.

This clonotype was counted between two and nine times. The J gene is TRBJ2-2, the V gene TRBV2, with TRBD2 identical over 7 bases. Germline V lookup: CDR1 SNHLY, CDR2 FYNNEI. V shed 8 bases, J shed 3 bases, and the junction held 0 bases outside the gene matches. The CDR3 is 12 amino acids. The CDR3 DNA reads TGTGCCAGCGGGGGGGACACCGGGGAGCTGTTTTTT. It is translated as CASGGDTGELFF.